This T cell receptor (beta chain) appears in the sequencing data of a study of OX40 agonist ivuxolimab in advanced cancers. Study background: At roughly 83% male, the cohort had a mean age of approximately 60 years, ranging from 23 to 79. Study observations and caveats: Clonal expansion from baseline to week 6 occurred in both CD4+ and CD8+ T cells.

On this clone: The antigen remains undetermined.

TCRdb's copy holds only in-frame clones and misses some; the assay was immunoSEQ multiplex PCR. The table lists more than 75,000 clones, 70% to 90% of them singletons. The source is an adult with an advanced solid tumor such as melanoma, head and neck, liver or kidney cancer. This sample comprised CD4+ or CD8+ T cells sorted from blood, obtained in a trial of the OX40 agonist ivuxolimab.

The CDR3 loop is CASSLAGDGDTQYF. In DNA form, the CDR3 reads TGTGCCAGCAGCTTAGCGGGAGATGGGGATACGCAGTATTTT. The chain uses TRBV7-3 and TRBJ2-3; the match to TRBD2 covers 7 bases. With V trimmed by 2 bases and J by 6 bases, 5 bases remained unmatched. The CDR3 contains 14 residues. Germline lookup yields CDR1 SGHTA and CDR2 FQGTGA.